The clone carrying this TCR beta chain came up a few times. What it binds is unknown. The CDR3 sequence is 15 residues long. CDR1 and CDR2 from the germline V gene are SGDLS and YYNGEE. V was trimmed by 0 bases and J by 4 bases, leaving 12 bases between them. This sample was taken from a study of cytomegalovirus exposure and HLA in healthy donors. Study results and caveats: Prior analysis indicated that the majority of TCR beta V segments exhibited productivity approximately 90% or approximately 30% of the time. A later analysis found most CMV-associated TCR beta chains apparently HLA-restricted. Immune exposure information available was restricted to CMV serostatus. The dataset shows that most TCR sequences were rare, while some public TCRs occurred in many donors.

The PCR ran on 60 Vbeta and 13 Jbeta primers. The method was immunoSEQ multiplex PCR; TCRdb's version includes in-frame clones alone and lacks a portion of them. The table shows some 120,000 clones, with roughly 83% occurring only once. The V call is TRBV9, the J call TRBJ2-3; possibly TRBD1 for D (6 bases). This clonotype was sampled from a man between 18 and 29 years old in good health and CMV-seronegative. The sample consisted of PBMCs. CDR3 DNA sequence: TGTGCCAGCAGCGTAGGAGGAAAGGGGGCAGATACGCAGTATTTT. It specifies CASSVGGKGADTQYF.